This T cell receptor beta chain was sequenced for a study of cytomegalovirus exposure and HLA in healthy donors. The V end was cut by 3 bases, the J end by 9 bases, with 15 bases between. The CDR3 contains 15 residues. Germline-derived CDR1 and CDR2 are LNHDA and SQIVND (reference sequence). In this sample, this clone turned up once. The PCR ran on 60 Vbeta and 13 Jbeta primers. Assay used: immunoSEQ multiplex PCR; TCRdb lists only in-frame clones, some missing. The table has 190,000 or so clones, roughly four fifths seen once. This sequence joins TRBV19 and TRBJ1-6, with D possibly matching TRBD1 (6 bases). The sequence was collected from a man over 45 in good health and CMV-seronegative. The specimen was PBMCs. The CDR3 coding sequence is TGTGCCAGTAGTATCGGGGGGGCTACCGGTTCACCCCTCCACTTT. Its translation: CASSIGGATGSPLHF.